The entry below gives a single T cell receptor (beta chain) sequence along with its context. Antigen specificity is unknown. This specimen includes other DNA sequences encoding the same CDR3. The CDR3 loop spans 13 amino acids. Germline V gene lookup returns CDR1 MNHNY and CDR2 SVGAGI (reference sequence). Between the trimmed V and J ends, which lost 6 bases and 4 bases, there was a span of 9 bases. The entry originates in a study of shared clonotypes between healthy human individuals. The assay used deep level. Here immunoSEQ multiplex PCR was the method, and the copy in TCRdb shows in-frame clones only, minus some. The sample carries a few million clones, 85% to 95% recorded once. Findings and caveats of the study: Non-shared clonotypes were found to have lower generation probabilities than the clonotypes that were shared by all four of the sorted-subset donors. The authors expected sequencing depth to affect clonotype sharing among donors.

Memory CD4+ cells were the fraction left after CD45RA+ naive selection. This receptor was obtained from a young man in good health. The J gene is TRBJ2-2, the V gene TRBV6-6; TRBD1 or TRBD2 may be the D gene (6 bases each). Material: naive CD4+ T cells sorted from blood. Noted subset: CD45RA+ positively selected. The CDR3 region has the DNA TGTGCCAGCAGACAGGGAGGCACCGGGGAGCTGTTTTTT. The encoded protein is CASRQGGTGELFF.